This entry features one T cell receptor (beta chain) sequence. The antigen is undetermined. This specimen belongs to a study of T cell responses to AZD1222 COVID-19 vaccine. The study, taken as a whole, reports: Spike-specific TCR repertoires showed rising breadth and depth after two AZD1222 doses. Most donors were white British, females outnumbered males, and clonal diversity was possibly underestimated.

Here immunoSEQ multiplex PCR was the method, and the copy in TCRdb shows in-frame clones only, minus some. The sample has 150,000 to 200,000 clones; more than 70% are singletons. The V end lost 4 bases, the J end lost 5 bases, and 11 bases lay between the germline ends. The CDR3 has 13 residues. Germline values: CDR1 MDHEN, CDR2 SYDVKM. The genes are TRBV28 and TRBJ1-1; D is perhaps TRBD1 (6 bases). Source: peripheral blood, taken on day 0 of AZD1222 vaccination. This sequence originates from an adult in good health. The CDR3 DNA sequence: TGTGCCAGCAGTTCCGGGACAAGGACTGAAGCTTTCTTT. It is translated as CASSSGTRTEAFF.